These 9 T cell receptor beta chains were sequenced from one sample in a study of blood T cell repertoires in COVID-19. Profiling relied on immunoSEQ multiplex PCR, and the TCRdb table lists in-frame clones only, not all of them. The sample includes some 400,000 clones, more than 70% of them seen just once. Sequencing used peripheral blood. The source is a woman in her sixties or seventies with COVID-19, enrolled during active disease.

The chain combines TRBV14 with TRBJ2-3; perhaps TRBD2 as D (6 bases). Germline V gene lookup returns CDR1 SGHDN and CDR2 FVKESK. V was pared by 1 base and J by 0 bases, with 11 bases between. This CDR3 has 16 amino acids. The CDR3: CASSQVPGASTDTQYF. The DNA for the CDR3 is TGTGCCAGCAGCCAAGTGCCGGGAGCCAGCACAGATACGCAGTATTTT.

The chain recombines TRBV6-5 with TRBJ2-6, with D possibly being TRBD2 (6 bases). V shed 2 bases and J shed 1 base, with 6 bases lying between them. CDR1 is MNHEY, CDR2 SVGAGI, per germline. CDR3 size: 15 residues. Here the CDR3 reads CASSYAGSGANVLTF. CDR3 bases: TGTGCCAGCAGTTACGCGGGATCTGGGGCCAACGTCCTGACTTTC.

V and J are TRBV1 and TRBJ2-5; the D call in the table, TRBD2, was not verified against the DNA. TRBV1 is tagged as a pseudogene. The CDR3 has 15 amino acids. CDR3 protein: CTSSQDPAVKETQYF. CDR3 DNA: TGCACCAGCAGCCAAGATCCAGCGGTCAAAGAGACCCAGTACTTC.

Here the CDR3 reads CASSPPGTGEDGNTIYF. CDR3 in DNA: TGTGCCAGCAGTCCACCCGGGACAGGAGAAGATGGAAACACCATATATTTT. The V gene is TRBV6-6, the J gene TRBJ1-3; 8 nucleotides match TRBD1. J lost 3 bases, V lost 5 bases, and 12 bases had no gene match. CDR1 MNHNY and CDR2 SVGAGI come from the germline V gene (reference sequence). This CDR3 contains 17 residues.

The chain uses TRBV5-1 and TRBJ1-1, with D possibly matching TRBD1 (5 bases). Trimming pared 7 bases from V and 5 bases from J, leaving 18 bases between. CDR1 is SGHRS, CDR2 YFSETQ, per germline. The CDR3 has 14 residues. The DNA of the CDR3 is TGCGCCAGCTACCGCGGGGCGGCGAGTACTGAAGCTTTCTTT. It encodes CASYRGAASTEAFF.

A remark on this clone: At the DNA level, this CDR3 is encoded by other sequences in the same sample as well. J is TRBJ1-4 and V is TRBV18; no clear D. This CDR3 has 12 residues. The V end lost 3 bases, the J end lost 6 bases, and 5 bases lay between the germline ends. The germline CDR1 and CDR2 sequences are KGHSH and LQKENI. The CDR3 region is CASSPRDEKLFF. The CDR3 nucleotides read TGTGCCAGCTCACCTAGAGATGAAAAACTGTTTTTT. Drawing the rest from reference TRBV18 and TRBJ1-4, the complete variable domain is NAGVMQNPRHLVRRRGQEARLRCSPMKGHSHVYWYRQLPEEGLKFMVYLQKENIIDESGMPKERFSAEFPKEGPSILRIQQVVRGDSAAYFCASSPRDEKLFFGSGTQLSVL.

The chain links TRBV5-1 to TRBJ2-2; D ambiguous. Germline CDR1 reads SGHRS; CDR2 reads YFSETQ. Trimming pared 5 bases from V and 0 bases from J, leaving 11 bases between. This CDR3 region has 15 residues. CDR3 region: CASSPPGSNTGELFF. The CDR3 DNA sequence: TGCGCCAGCAGTCCCCCCGGGTCGAACACCGGGGAGCTGTTTTTT.

This chain links TRBV25-1 with TRBJ1-2; tentatively, D is TRBD1 (5 bases). Germline V gene sequence: CDR1 MGHDK, CDR2 SYGVNS. This CDR3 comprises 12 residues. Trimming took off 10 bases at V and 2 bases at J, with 11 bases between the two ends. CDR3 in DNA: TGTGCCACCGGAGGGACCAACTATGGCTACACCTTC. Translated: CATGGTNYGYTF.

V gene TRBV10-3 combines with J gene TRBJ1-2; D call uncertain. The CDR3 is made up of 13 amino acids. The germline CDR1 and CDR2 sequences are ENHRY and SYGVKD. V lost 0 bases and J lost 2, with 4 bases in between. This CDR3 reads CAISESQNYGYTF. In DNA form, the CDR3 reads TGTGCCATCAGTGAGTCGCAGAACTATGGCTACACCTTC.